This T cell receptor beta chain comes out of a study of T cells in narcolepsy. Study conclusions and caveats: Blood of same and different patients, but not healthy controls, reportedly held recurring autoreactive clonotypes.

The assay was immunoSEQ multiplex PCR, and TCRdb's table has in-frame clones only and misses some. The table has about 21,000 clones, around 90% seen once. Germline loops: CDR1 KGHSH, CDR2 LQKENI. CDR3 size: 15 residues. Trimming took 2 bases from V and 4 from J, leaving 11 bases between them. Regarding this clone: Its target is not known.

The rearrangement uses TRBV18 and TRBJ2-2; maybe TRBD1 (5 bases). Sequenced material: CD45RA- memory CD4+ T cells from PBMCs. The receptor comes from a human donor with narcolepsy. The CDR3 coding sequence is TGTGCCAGCTCACCAGGGGCATCGAGCACCGGGGAGCTGTTTTTT. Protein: CASSPGASSTGELFF.